The 20 T cell receptor beta chains reported below all come from one sample, sequenced in a study of HIV-infected patients and healthy controls. All unsorted peripheral T cells were captured because whole blood was used without fractionation. cDNA was made from approximately 0.55 ug RNA using alpha and beta constant primers. Each of the alpha and beta chains got its own library through chain-specific third strand synthesis with indices. TCRdb processed the 5' RACE reads anew with MiXCR; each CDR3 protein has one entry. This table has 12,000 to 15,000 distinct CDR3 sequences, about 10% appearing once. The sample consisted of blood. These receptor sequences come from an adult in good health.

The chain recombines TRBV27 with TRBJ1-5; TRBD1 matches at 8 bases. There are 14 residues in the CDR3. The junction had 7 bases not matched to a gene; V was cut back by 8 bases and J by 4 bases. Germline V lookup: CDR1 MNHEY, CDR2 SMNVEV (reference sequence). The CDR3 region has the DNA TGTGCCAGCCGACCGGGACAGGCAAATCAGCCCCAGCATTTT. As protein: CASRPGQANQPQHF.

This clonotype was detected ten times or more. The V and J genes are TRBV7-2 and TRBJ2-1; 11 nucleotides align to TRBD2. The CDR3 has 15 residues. The ends lost 3 bases at V and 3 bases at J; junction bases unmatched: 1. The germline CDR1 and CDR2 sequences are SGHTA and FQGNSA. As DNA, the CDR3 is TGTGCCAGCAGCTTTACTAGCGGGAGCTACAATGAGCAGTTCTTC. It translates to CASSFTSGSYNEQFF.

This clonotype is medium-sized in the sample. The chain joins TRBV7-3 to TRBJ2-2, with D tentatively TRBD2 (5 bases). The CDR3 is 16 amino acids. Germline V gene lookup returns CDR1 SGHTA and CDR2 FQGTGA. V lost 5 bases to trimming and J lost 7 bases, with 20 bases between them. CDR3 amino acids: CASSAADRRVVGELFF. For the CDR3, the DNA is TGTGCCAGCAGCGCAGCGGATCGGCGGGTAGTCGGGGAGCTGTTTTTT.

This clonotype was observed a handful of times. V is TRBV7-2 and J is TRBJ1-1, with 7 bases identical to TRBD1. This CDR3 region has 16 residues. V shed 4 bases and J 1 base; nucleotides not matched to a gene: 9. In germline, CDR1 is SGHTA, CDR2 FQGNSA. CDR3 in DNA: TGTGCCAGCAGCTCCCCTCGAGGGGGCCGGAACACTGAAGCTTTCTTT. This translates into CASSSPRGGRNTEAFF.

This clonotype is medium-sized. The chain uses TRBV20-1 and TRBJ1-1, with D hard to call. Trimming took off 3 bases at V and 1 base at J, with 9 bases between the two ends. CDR1 is DFQATT, CDR2 SNEGSKA, per germline (reference sequence). The CDR3 loop spans 13 amino acids. Here the CDR3 DNA reads TGCAGTGCTAGGCCACAGCCGAACACTGAAGCTTTCTTT. Its protein is CSARPQPNTEAFF.

This clonotype showed up many times. The chain is built from TRBV27 and TRBJ2-5; D could derive from TRBD1 or TRBD2 (5 bases each). Germline CDR1 MNHEY, CDR2 SMNVEV (reference sequence). V was shortened by 6 bases and J by 5 bases, with 16 bases between the two germline ends. There are 14 residues in the CDR3. The CDR3 DNA reads as TGTGCCAGCAGACTCGGGGCATCCGGGGAGACCCAGTACTTC. Translating gives CASRLGASGETQYF.

This clonotype was seen repeatedly, ten times or more. V and J are TRBV28 and TRBJ2-2, with 9 positions matching TRBD2. CDR1 is MDHEN and CDR2 is SYDVKM in the germline V gene. With 5 bases clipped from V and 5 bases from J, the junction kept 27 bases outside the gene matches. CDR3 length equals 22 residues. The CDR3 sequence is CASSPRYAVVSRGGRETGELFF. The CDR3 coding sequence is TGTGCCAGCAGTCCCCGCTACGCGGTTGTTTCGCGGGGGGGCCGAGAGACCGGGGAGCTGTTTTTT.

This clonotype has at least ten counts. The chain has TRBV5-1 and TRBJ2-3; 9 bases agree with TRBD2. CDR3 length: 14 residues. Germline V CDR1 and CDR2: SGHRS, YFSETQ. J lost 6 bases, V lost 4 bases, and 6 bases had no gene match. In DNA form, the CDR3 reads TGCGCCAGCAGCACGGCGGGAGGGCCGGATACGCAGTATTTT. It yields the protein CASSTAGGPDTQYF.

This clonotype is medium-sized in the sample. CDR3 in DNA: TGTGCCAGCAGCCGCCGGAGGACAGGGGGCACCGGGGAGCTGTTTTTT. This gives the protein CASSRRRTGGTGELFF. V is TRBV11-3 and J is TRBJ2-2; 10 bases are shared with TRBD1. V lost 5 bases to trimming and J lost 4 bases; unmatched junction nucleotides: 7. This CDR3 is built from 16 residues. CDR1 is SGHNT and CDR2 is YENEEA in the germline V gene.

This clonotype was recorded many times. The chain combines TRBV7-9 with TRBJ1-2, with 9 bases identical to TRBD1. With 6 bases clipped from V and 4 bases from J, the junction kept 12 bases outside the gene matches. CDR1 SEHNR and CDR2 FQNEAQ come from the germline V gene (reference sequence). This CDR3 has 16 residues. The CDR3 DNA sequence: TGTGCCAGCAGTTACGGACAGGGGTTTTACATCTATGGCTACACCTTC. It encodes CASSYGQGFYIYGYTF.

This chain links TRBV18 with TRBJ1-1, with D perhaps TRBD1 (5 bases). The CDR3 runs 13 residues. In germline, CDR1 is KGHSH, CDR2 LQKENI. V was cut by 0 bases and J by 5 bases, with 7 bases left in between. The CDR3 is CASSPPGGTEAFF. The CDR3 DNA is TGTGCCAGCTCACCACCGGGGGGTACTGAAGCTTTCTTT. The full variable domain, with the rest looked up from reference TRBV18 and TRBJ1-1, is NAGVMQNPRHLVRRRGQEARLRCSPMKGHSHVYWYRQLPEEGLKFMVYLQKENIIDESGMPKERFSAEFPKEGPSILRIQQVVRGDSAAYFCASSPPGGTEAFFGQGTRLTVV.

The V and J genes are TRBV20-1 and TRBJ2-5; D could derive from TRBD1 or TRBD2 (5 bases each). Trimming left V 8 bases short and J 4 bases short, with 17 bases between. This CDR3 contains 13 residues. Germline CDR1 DFQATT, CDR2 SNEGSKA (reference sequence). The CDR3 here is CSFPGPGGETQYF. CDR3 in DNA: TGCAGTTTTCCGGGACCTGGGGGAGAGACCCAGTACTTC.

By proportion, this clonotype is medium-sized (0.01 to 0.1%). The chain carries TRBV12-3 or TRBV12-4 and TRBJ2-3; possible D gene TRBD1, 6 bases. V was shortened by 6 bases and J by 8 bases, with 21 bases between the two germline ends. CDR3 length: 15 amino acids. CDR3: CASRGSRGPRVTQYF. Here the CDR3 DNA reads TGTGCCAGCAGGGGATCCAGGGGCCCACGGGTTACGCAGTATTTT.

Within the sample, this clonotype is medium-sized. The chain employs TRBV5-4 and TRBJ2-3; a weak D match, TRBD1 (6 bases). The CDR3 has 13 residues. V dropped 3 bases and J dropped 5 bases, with 10 bases sitting between them. The germline V gene has CDR1 SGHNT and CDR2 YYREEE (reference sequence). CDR3 DNA sequence: TGTGCCAGCAGCTGGGACAACCAAGATACGCAGTATTTT. Its protein product is CASSWDNQDTQYF.

This clonotype was seen many times. J is TRBJ2-1 and V is TRBV6-6; possibly TRBD2 for D (6 bases). V gave up 5 bases and J gave up 3 bases, with 14 bases separating them. Germline values: CDR1 MNHNY, CDR2 SVGAGI (reference sequence). The CDR3 has 15 residues. The CDR3 protein is CASSPWEDVYNEQFF. In DNA form, the CDR3 reads TGTGCCAGCAGTCCATGGGAGGATGTCTACAATGAGCAGTTCTTC.

This clonotype is termed medium-sized (0.01 to 0.1%). The V gene is TRBV7-2, the J gene TRBJ1-5; D uncertain. This CDR3 comprises 13 residues. CDR1 and CDR2 (germline): SGHTA, FQGNSA. With 1 base removed from V and 11 bases from J, the gap between germline ends came to 12 bases. For the CDR3, the DNA is TGTGCCAGCAGCTTAGATCAGGTCGGTACCCAGCATTTT. Its protein is CASSLDQVGTQHF.

This clonotype was observed at least ten times. The V gene is TRBV20-1, the J gene TRBJ2-5; D ambiguous. CDR1 and CDR2 from the germline V gene are DFQATT and SNEGSKA (reference sequence). This CDR3 has 14 residues. Trimming removed 3 bases from V and 5 bases from J, with 16 bases in between. The CDR3 DNA follows: TGCAGTGCTAGGGGCCCCCTGAGGACGGAGACCCAGTACTTC. Amino acid sequence: CSARGPLRTETQYF.

In this sample, this clonotype turned up many times. This chain joins TRBV6-6 and TRBJ1-2; 12 bases are shared with TRBD1. The CDR3 runs 15 residues. Per the germline V gene, CDR1 is MNHNY and CDR2 is SVGAGI (reference sequence). The ends lost 6 bases at V and 8 bases at J; junction bases unmatched: 10. The CDR3 loop reads CASSNFPGTGGGYTF. CDR3 nucleotide sequence: TGTGCCAGCAGCAACTTTCCCGGGACAGGGGGCGGCTACACCTTC.

This clonotype rates as medium-sized. The chain recombines TRBV12-3 or TRBV12-4 with TRBJ2-3, with 9 bases lining up with TRBD1. This CDR3 comprises 14 residues. Germline trimming cut 8 bases from V and 1 base from J; bases unmatched to any gene: 4. Here the CDR3 DNA reads TGTGCCAGCGCAAACAGGGGGCGCACAGATACGCAGTATTTT. It codes for CASANRGRTDTQYF.

In this sample, this clonotype turned up once. A much larger clonotype is one base distant, so this may be a read error. V is TRBV18 and J is TRBJ2-1, with D perhaps TRBD1 (5 bases). This CDR3 spans 13 amino acids. Germline V gene lookup returns CDR1 KGHSH and CDR2 LQKENI. The DNA for the CDR3 is TGTGCCAGCTCGCAAGACAGTAACAATGAGCATTTCTTC. Residues: CASSQDSNNEHFF. Filled out from reference TRBV18 and TRBJ2-1, the complete variable domain reads NAGVMQNPRHLVRRRGQEARLRCSPMKGHSHVYWYRQLPEEGLKFMVYLQKENIIDESGMPKERFSAEFPKEGPSILRIQQVVRGDSAAYFCASSQDSNNEHFFGPGTRLTVL.